The clone carrying this T cell receptor beta chain was seen a handful of times. Its antigen remains unknown. This entry belongs to a study of cytomegalovirus exposure and HLA in healthy donors. Study-wide findings and caveats: In a later analysis, 17,000 or so TCR beta sequences were associated with HLA alleles at 0.05 false discovery rate.

The CDR3 is made up of 14 amino acids. CDR1 and CDR2 from the germline V gene are SGHTS and YDEGEE. V dropped 3 bases and J dropped 3 bases, with 10 bases sitting between them. Vbeta (60) and Jbeta (13) primers were used in the PCR. The method was immunoSEQ multiplex PCR; TCRdb's version includes in-frame clones alone and lacks a portion of them. The profile shows about 120,000 clones, over 8% of them singletons. The chain recombines TRBV5-8 with TRBJ1-5; a weak D match, TRBD1 (5 bases). The sample taken for sequencing was PBMCs. This sequence originates from a man between 25 and 39 years old in good health and CMV-seronegative. This CDR3 reads CASSSTGFNQPQHF. The CDR3 DNA reads as TGTGCCAGCAGCTCCACAGGTTTCAATCAGCCCCAGCATTTT. Full variable domain (outside the CDR3, taken from reference TRBV5-8 and TRBJ1-5): EAGVTQSPTHLIKTRGQQATLRCSPISGHTSVYWYQQALGLGLQFLLWYDEGEERNRGNFPPRFSGRQFPNYSSELNVNALELEDSALYLCASSSTGFNQPQHFGDGTRLSIL.